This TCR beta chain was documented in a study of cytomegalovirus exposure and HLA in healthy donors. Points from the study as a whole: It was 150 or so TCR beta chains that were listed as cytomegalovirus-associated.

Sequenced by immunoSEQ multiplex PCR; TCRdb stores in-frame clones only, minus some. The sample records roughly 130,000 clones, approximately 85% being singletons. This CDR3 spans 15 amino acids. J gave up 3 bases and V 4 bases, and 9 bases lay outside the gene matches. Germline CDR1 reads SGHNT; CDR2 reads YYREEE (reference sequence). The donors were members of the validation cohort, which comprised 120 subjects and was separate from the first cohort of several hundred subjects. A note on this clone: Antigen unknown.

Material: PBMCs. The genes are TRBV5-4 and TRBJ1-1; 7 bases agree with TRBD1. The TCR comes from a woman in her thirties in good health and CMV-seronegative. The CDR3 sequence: CASSIRPDRDTEAFF. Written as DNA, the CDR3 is TGTGCCAGCAGCATAAGACCTGACAGGGACACTGAAGCTTTCTTT.